The rows below give T cell receptor beta chains drawn from one sample of a study of shared T cell receptors in the human thymus. Assay used: immunoSEQ multiplex PCR; TCRdb lists only in-frame clones, some missing. The table includes some 700,000 clones, roughly 88% detected once. In addition, the sample was reused for a study of human thymus T cells.

Sequences were obtained from thymocytes. These receptors all come from a girl under three years old with a congenital heart defect. The conserved cysteine and the conserved F or W are not part of the CDR3 here. The order of the fields is V gene, J gene, CDR3 protein.

V: TRBV6-4; J: TRBJ2-3; CDR3: ASSETNASTDTQY
V: TRBV2; J: TRBJ1-3; CDR3: ASSFSLSSSGNTIY
V: TRBV5-1; J: TRBJ2-3; CDR3: ASSLRGTSGGAPDTQY
V: TRBV9; J: TRBJ2-3; CDR3: ASSRTGKDTQY
V: TRBV7-3; J: TRBJ1-1; CDR3: ASSLKELAATEAF
V: TRBV15; J: TRBJ2-1; CDR3: ATSKLTGDENNEQF
V: TRBV5-1; J: TRBJ1-4; CDR3: ASSLWTGSEKLF
V: TRBV19; J: TRBJ1-1; CDR3: ASSIDHWGRVLVATEAF
V: TRBV5-1; J: TRBJ2-2; CDR3: ASSLVYTGICTGELF
V: TRBV15; J: TRBJ2-5; CDR3: ATSRDRGRTQY
V: TRBV7-9; J: TRBJ1-2; CDR3: ASSLPLRGRLCYT
V: TRBV4-3; J: TRBJ2-4; CDR3: ASSQARGNIQY
V: TRBV7-2; J: TRBJ2-3; CDR3: ASSLRDRGTDTQY
V: TRBV7-6; J: TRBJ2-1; CDR3: ASSSEGFDNEQF
V: TRBV15; J: TRBJ1-5; CDR3: ATSRVAGSISNQPQH
V: TRBV5-1; J: TRBJ1-4; CDR3: ASSLGHFLGTTNEKLF
V: TRBV7-2; J: TRBJ2-7; CDR3: ASSSQVGGAYEQY
V: TRBV28; J: TRBJ2-2; CDR3: ASSVSRLGTTNTGELF
V: TRBV6-6; J: TRBJ1-2; CDR3: ASNGQIYYGYT
V: TRBV2; J: TRBJ1-2; CDR3: ASSFTVDYGYT
V: TRBV5-6; J: TRBJ1-4; CDR3: ASSSDRVPEKLF
V: TRBV6-6; J: TRBJ2-5; CDR3: ASRQPGQGAETQY
V: TRBV27; J: TRBJ2-7; CDR3: ASSLGRSYEQY
V: TRBV7-9; J: TRBJ1-1; CDR3: ASSLGQGQNTEAF
V: TRBV5-1; J: TRBJ2-1; CDR3: ASRWDLRGHNEQF
V: TRBV29-1; J: TRBJ2-7; CDR3: SVEAPGPYEQY
V: TRBV5-4; J: TRBJ1-1; CDR3: ASSPGQGGNEAF
V: TRBV6-6; J: TRBJ1-5; CDR3: AIASGALYSNQPQH
V: TRBV5-6; J: TRBJ2-2; CDR3: ASSTRDPPGTGELF
V: TRBV5-8; J: TRBJ1-1; CDR3: ASSLGAGIENTEAF
V: TRBV7-6; J: TRBJ2-1; CDR3: ASSLPSLTGRGEQF
V: TRBV7-2; J: TRBJ1-4; CDR3: ASSPAGTGTSATNEKLF
V: TRBV6-5; J: TRBJ1-1; CDR3: ASSYLQGLNTEAF
V: TRBV4-1; J: TRBJ1-1; CDR3: ASSLLRDRVNTEAF
V: TRBV27; J: TRBJ1-1; CDR3: ASSLSGQGAPWDTEAF
V: TRBV5-5; J: TRBJ1-6; CDR3: ASSLARGYYNSPLH
V: TRBV7-2; J: TRBJ1-5; CDR3: ASSLDGGRSNQPQH
V: TRBV5-1; J: TRBJ2-5; CDR3: ASSRPGLLQETQY
V: TRBV11-2; J: TRBJ1-2; CDR3: ASSSTWTDLNYGYT
V: TRBV6-5; J: TRBJ1-4; CDR3: ATRTGGRLDEKLF